The 3 T cell receptor beta chains below were found in one sample sequenced in a study of CD8 T cells in Susac syndrome. With random hexamers, reverse transcription was performed on roughly 0.45 to 1 ug of RNA. MiXCR, run by TCRdb on the immunoSEQ multiplex PCR reads, gives a single entry per CDR3 protein. The data contain about 120,000 distinct CDR3 sequences, under 95% of them singletons. The source material was CD8+ T cells from PBMCs. These receptors were taken from a human donor in good health.

This chain uses TRBV13 with TRBJ1-4; the D is unclear. Trimming shortened V by 5 bases and J by 0 bases, and 13 bases separated the two germline ends. Germline CDR1 reads PRHDT; CDR2 reads FYEKMQ (reference sequence). The CDR3 covers 16 residues. DNA for the CDR3: TGTGCCAGCAGCCGGAAGACCCGTGCAACTAATGAAAAACTGTTTTTT. Translated, it gives CASSRKTRATNEKLFF.

This chain joins TRBV20-1 and TRBJ1-1; possible D gene TRBD1, 5 bases. The V end lost 1 base, the J end lost 6 bases, and 18 bases lay between the germline ends. From germline, CDR1 is DFQATT and CDR2 SNEGSKA (reference sequence). The CDR3 sequence is 15 residues long. The CDR3 loop is CSARGDYGGHPEAFF. The CDR3 coding sequence is TGCAGTGCTAGAGGCGATTATGGGGGTCACCCTGAAGCTTTCTTT.

CDR3 loop: CSVDEPSGFRETQYF. The CDR3 DNA follows: TGCAGCGTTGATGAGCCTAGCGGGTTCCGGGAGACCCAGTACTTC. The V and J genes are TRBV29-1 and TRBJ2-5; the match to TRBD2 covers 8 bases. CDR1 and CDR2 (germline): SQVTM, ANQGSEA. The CDR3 length is 15 residues. Trimming took 3 bases from V and 5 from J; bases not matched to a gene: 11.